A selection of T cell receptor beta chains follows, all from one sample in a study of T cell repertoires in cytomegalovirus infection. TCRdb redid the calling of the reads with MiXCR, one entry per CDR3 protein. The sample lists roughly 78,000 distinct CDR3 sequences, roughly 40% seen once, with 93% in the top ten. What these receptors recognize is not known. The sequences come from CD8+ T cells from cultured PBMCs, collected from culture after CMV antigen stimulation. The receptor source for this set is a human donor in good health (CMV status not recorded). Some clones in this sample may be carry-over from other donors' samples. Both conserved end residues are part of each CDR3. A D gene is named only where the DNA matches it firmly. Rows may omit the clone size; those that give it use once, few, many or a size class.

d_call: NA
j_call: TRBJ1-5
clone_size: NA
v_call: TRBV27
cdr3_aa: CASSPQLARSNQPQHF
cdr3_nt: TGTGCCAGCAGTCCACAGCTGGCGCGTAGCAATCAGCCCCAGCATTTT

d_call: NA
j_call: TRBJ2-1
clone_size: NA
v_call: TRBV5-6
cdr3_aa: CASSPGPYNEQFF
cdr3_nt: TGTGCCAGCAGCCCCGGGCCCTACAATGAGCAGTTCTTC

d_call: NA
j_call: TRBJ1-6
clone_size: few
v_call: TRBV15
cdr3_aa: CATSSRRDYNSPLHF
cdr3_nt: TGTGCCACCAGCAGCAGGAGGGACTATAATTCACCCCTCCACTTT

d_call: NA
j_call: TRBJ2-2
clone_size: once
v_call: TRBV28
cdr3_aa: CASSFPNRVVGGELFF
cdr3_nt: TGTGCCAGCAGTTTCCCCAACAGGGTTGTGGGCGGGGAGCTGTTTTTT

d_call: TRBD2
j_call: TRBJ2-1
clone_size: NA
v_call: TRBV7-3
cdr3_aa: CANSSLAGPYNEQFF
cdr3_nt: TGTGCCAACAGCTCATTAGCGGGACCCTACAATGAGCAGTTCTTC

d_call: NA
j_call: TRBJ1-3
clone_size: few
v_call: TRBV7-2
cdr3_aa: CASSLFEDSTGNTIYF
cdr3_nt: TGTGCCAGCAGCTTATTCGAGGACAGTACTGGAAACACCATATATTTT

d_call: NA
j_call: TRBJ1-1
clone_size: NA
v_call: TRBV28
cdr3_aa: CASSFWKQGENTEAFF
cdr3_nt: TGTGCCAGCAGTTTTTGGAAACAGGGCGAGAACACTGAAGCTTTCTTT

d_call: TRBD1
j_call: TRBJ2-7
clone_size: NA
v_call: TRBV7-2
cdr3_aa: CASSLEGTGGYEQYF
cdr3_nt: TGTGCCAGCAGCTTAGAAGGGACAGGGGGCTACGAGCAGTACTTC

d_call: TRBD2
j_call: TRBJ2-1
clone_size: few
v_call: TRBV2
cdr3_aa: CASSEESAGGRGEQFF
cdr3_nt: TGTGCCAGCAGTGAAGAGTCAGCGGGGGGTCGAGGAGAGCAGTTCTTC

d_call: NA
j_call: TRBJ2-5
clone_size: NA
v_call: TRBV4-1
cdr3_aa: CASSQVDAVAELQETQYF
cdr3_nt: TGCGCCAGCAGCCAAGTGGACGCCGTAGCGGAACTCCAAGAGACCCAGTACTTC

d_call: TRBD1
j_call: TRBJ1-1
clone_size: NA
v_call: TRBV7-1
cdr3_aa: CASSPRDGQGHTEAFF
cdr3_nt: TGTGCCAGCAGCCCCAGGGACGGACAGGGTCACACTGAAGCTTTCTTT

d_call: NA
j_call: TRBJ2-3
clone_size: few
v_call: TRBV7-8
cdr3_aa: CASSSTGTSTDTQYF
cdr3_nt: TGTGCCAGCAGCTCAACTGGGACAAGCACAGATACGCAGTATTTT

d_call: NA
j_call: TRBJ1-2
clone_size: NA
v_call: TRBV7-9
cdr3_aa: CASSFGVSDGYTF
cdr3_nt: TGTGCCAGCAGCTTCGGGGTTTCCGATGGCTACACCTTC

d_call: TRBD1
j_call: TRBJ1-4
clone_size: NA
v_call: TRBV2
cdr3_aa: CASRDRSREKLFF
cdr3_nt: TGTGCCAGCAGGGACAGGTCTCGGGAAAAACTGTTTTTT

d_call: NA
j_call: TRBJ1-5
clone_size: NA
v_call: TRBV5-5
cdr3_aa: CASSLEWTPNQPQHF
cdr3_nt: TGTGCCAGCAGCTTGGAGTGGACACCCAATCAGCCCCAGCATTTT

d_call: TRBD2
j_call: TRBJ2-7
clone_size: NA
v_call: TRBV11-1
cdr3_aa: CASSSGLAYEQYF
cdr3_nt: TGTGCCAGCAGCTCAGGACTAGCCTACGAGCAGTACTTC

d_call: NA
j_call: TRBJ1-5
clone_size: NA
v_call: TRBV2
cdr3_aa: CASKASGGNQPQHF
cdr3_nt: TGTGCCAGCAAGGCCTCAGGGGGCAATCAGCCCCAGCATTTT

d_call: NA
j_call: TRBJ1-1
clone_size: NA
v_call: TRBV7-9
cdr3_aa: CASSLPGITEAFF
cdr3_nt: TGTGCCAGCAGCTTACCGGGGATCACTGAAGCTTTCTTT

d_call: TRBD1
j_call: TRBJ1-6
clone_size: few
v_call: TRBV7-8
cdr3_aa: CASSSGTGVSPLHF
cdr3_nt: TGTGCCAGCAGCTCCGGGACAGGGGTATCACCCCTCCACTTT

d_call: TRBD1
j_call: TRBJ1-2
clone_size: NA
v_call: TRBV6-6
cdr3_aa: CASSYLGTGDADGYTF
cdr3_nt: TGTGCCAGCAGTTACCTTGGGACAGGGGATGCCGATGGCTACACCTTC

d_call: TRBD2
j_call: TRBJ2-2
clone_size: once
v_call: TRBV5-6
cdr3_aa: CASSSKRGATGELFF
cdr3_nt: TGTGCCAGCAGCTCAAAGCGGGGAGCCACCGGGGAGCTGTTTTTT

d_call: TRBD1
j_call: TRBJ1-1
clone_size: NA
v_call: TRBV5-6
cdr3_aa: CASSLGIIRGQGGNTEAFF
cdr3_nt: TGTGCCAGCAGCTTGGGGATAATCAGGGGGCAAGGAGGAAACACTGAAGCTTTCTTT

d_call: TRBD1
j_call: TRBJ2-7
clone_size: NA
v_call: TRBV27
cdr3_aa: CASSSGTGISYEQYF
cdr3_nt: TGTGCCAGCAGTTCCGGGACAGGGATATCCTACGAGCAGTACTTC

d_call: TRBD1
j_call: TRBJ2-1
clone_size: NA
v_call: TRBV7-9
cdr3_aa: CASSLEGRTGYNEQFF
cdr3_nt: TGTGCCAGCAGCTTAGAGGGCCGGACAGGGTACAATGAGCAGTTCTTC

d_call: NA
j_call: TRBJ1-6
clone_size: NA
v_call: TRBV5-4
cdr3_aa: CASSLEGYNSPLHF
cdr3_nt: TGTGCCAGCAGCTTGGAGGGGTATAATTCACCCCTCCACTTT

d_call: TRBD1
j_call: TRBJ2-7
clone_size: NA
v_call: TRBV13
cdr3_aa: CASSFHGGGQGYEQYF
cdr3_nt: TGTGCCAGCAGCTTCCATGGTGGGGGACAGGGTTACGAGCAGTACTTC

d_call: TRBD2
j_call: TRBJ2-5
clone_size: NA
v_call: TRBV19
cdr3_aa: CASSTSGGYQETQYF
cdr3_nt: TGTGCCAGCTCAACTAGCGGGGGGTACCAAGAGACCCAGTACTTC

d_call: NA
j_call: TRBJ2-1
clone_size: NA
v_call: TRBV6-5
cdr3_aa: CASSYGEEYNEQFF
cdr3_nt: TGTGCCAGCAGTTACGGAGAAGAATACAATGAGCAGTTCTTC

d_call: TRBD1
j_call: TRBJ2-7
clone_size: NA
v_call: TRBV29-1
cdr3_aa: CSVESAGGRQYF
cdr3_nt: TGCAGCGTTGAATCGGCAGGGGGCAGGCAGTACTTC

d_call: NA
j_call: TRBJ2-3
clone_size: NA
v_call: TRBV19
cdr3_aa: CASSAAGGPSLTDTQYF
cdr3_nt: TGTGCCAGTAGTGCCGCCGGGGGTCCCTCACTCACAGATACGCAGTATTTT

d_call: TRBD2
j_call: TRBJ2-1
clone_size: NA
v_call: TRBV6-2/TRBV6-3
cdr3_aa: CASSPTSDLYNEQFF
cdr3_nt: TGTGCCAGCAGTCCGACTAGCGATTTATACAATGAGCAGTTCTTC

d_call: NA
j_call: TRBJ2-1
clone_size: NA
v_call: TRBV7-6
cdr3_aa: CASSLRRGNSNEQFF
cdr3_nt: TGTGCCAGCAGCTTAAGGAGGGGGAATAGCAATGAGCAGTTCTTC

d_call: TRBD1
j_call: TRBJ2-1
clone_size: NA
v_call: TRBV12-5
cdr3_aa: CASGLSGTGGDEEYEQFF
cdr3_nt: TGTGCTAGTGGTTTGAGTGGGACAGGGGGCGATGAGGAATATGAGCAGTTCTTC

d_call: NA
j_call: TRBJ1-2
clone_size: few
v_call: TRBV12-3/TRBV12-4
cdr3_aa: CASSLFVDYGYTF
cdr3_nt: TGTGCCAGCAGTTTGTTCGTCGACTATGGCTACACCTTC

d_call: TRBD2
j_call: TRBJ2-7
clone_size: NA
v_call: TRBV6-1
cdr3_aa: CASSESPGTSGDEQYF
cdr3_nt: TGTGCCAGCAGTGAAAGCCCCGGGACTAGCGGCGACGAGCAGTACTTC

d_call: NA
j_call: TRBJ2-5
clone_size: few
v_call: TRBV10-3
cdr3_aa: CAISESMFGTYQETQYF
cdr3_nt: TGTGCCATCAGTGAGTCGATGTTCGGGACATATCAAGAGACCCAGTACTTC

d_call: TRBD1
j_call: TRBJ1-2
clone_size: NA
v_call: TRBV7-9
cdr3_aa: CASSSSTGATFGGYTF
cdr3_nt: TGTGCCAGCAGCTCCTCAACAGGGGCGACATTTGGAGGCTACACCTTC

d_call: TRBD1
j_call: TRBJ2-7
clone_size: many
v_call: TRBV4-1
cdr3_aa: CASSRALGQGYEQYF
cdr3_nt: TGCGCCAGCAGCCGGGCCCTGGGACAGGGCTACGAGCAGTACTTC

d_call: TRBD2
j_call: TRBJ2-3
clone_size: NA
v_call: TRBV7-2
cdr3_aa: CASSLAQRGGPDTQYF
cdr3_nt: TGTGCCAGCAGCTTAGCACAGCGGGGGGGCCCAGATACGCAGTATTTT

d_call: TRBD2
j_call: TRBJ2-1
clone_size: many
v_call: TRBV7-8
cdr3_aa: CASSPGAGAPFF
cdr3_nt: TGTGCCAGCAGCCCGGGAGCGGGGGCGCCGTTCTTC

d_call: TRBD2
j_call: TRBJ2-3
clone_size: NA
v_call: TRBV20-1
cdr3_aa: CSASVAGGPGDTQYF
cdr3_nt: TGCAGTGCTAGTGTTGCGGGGGGGCCGGGGGATACGCAGTATTTT

d_call: NA
j_call: TRBJ2-2
clone_size: many
v_call: TRBV7-8
cdr3_aa: CASSPLAGMNTGELFF
cdr3_nt: TGTGCCAGCAGCCCCCTCGCGGGGATGAACACCGGGGAGCTGTTTTTT